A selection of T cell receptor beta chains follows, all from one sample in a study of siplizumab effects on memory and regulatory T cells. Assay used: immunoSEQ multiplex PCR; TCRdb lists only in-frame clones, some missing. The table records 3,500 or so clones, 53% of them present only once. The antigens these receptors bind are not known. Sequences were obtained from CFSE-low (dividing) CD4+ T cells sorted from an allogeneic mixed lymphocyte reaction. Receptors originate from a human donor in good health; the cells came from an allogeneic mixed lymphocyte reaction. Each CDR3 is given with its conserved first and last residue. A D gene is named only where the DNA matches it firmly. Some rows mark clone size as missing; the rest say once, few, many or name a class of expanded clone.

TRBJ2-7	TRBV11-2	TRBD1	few	TGTGCCAGCAGCTTAGAATCAGGGGGCTACGAGCAGTACTTC	CASSLESGGYEQYF
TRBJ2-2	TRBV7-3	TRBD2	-	TGTGCCAGCAGCCTCGCGGGGGTGAACACCGGGGAGCTGTTTTTT	CASSLAGVNTGELFF
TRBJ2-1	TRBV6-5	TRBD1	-	TGTGCCAGCAGTTACTCCGGGACAGTGATCAACAATGAGCAGTTCTTC	CASSYSGTVINNEQFF
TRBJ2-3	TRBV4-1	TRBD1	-	TGCGCCAGCAGCCAATTCGGCAGGGGGCAAGCAGATACGCAGTATTTT	CASSQFGRGQADTQYF
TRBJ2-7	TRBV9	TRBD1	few	TGTGCCAGCAGCGCCGAGACAGGGTGGAACTACGAGCAGTACTTC	CASSAETGWNYEQYF
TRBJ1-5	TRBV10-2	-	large	TGCGCCAGCAGTGGAGCCACTAGCAATCAGCCCCAGCATTTT	CASSGATSNQPQHF
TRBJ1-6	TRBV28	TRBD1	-	TGTGCCAGCAGTTTAGGAGGGACAGCATATAATTCACCCCTCCACTTT	CASSLGGTAYNSPLHF
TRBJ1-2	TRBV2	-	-	TGTGCCAGCACCAAACGGGACGGAGATAACTATGGCTACACCTTC	CASTKRDGDNYGYTF
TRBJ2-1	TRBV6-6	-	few	TGTGCCAGCAGTGGGGGGTGGGACTACAATGAGCAGTTCTTC	CASSGGWDYNEQFF
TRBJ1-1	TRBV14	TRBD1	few	TGTGCCAGCAGCCATGAGGGGACAGGGTTGACTTTCTTT	CASSHEGTGLTFF
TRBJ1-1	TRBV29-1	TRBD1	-	TGCAGCGTTGAATCGGACAGGGGGCTGGAAGCTTTCTTT	CSVESDRGLEAFF
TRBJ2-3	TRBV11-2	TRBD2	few	TGTGCCAGCAGCTCGACTAGCGGGGCGACGCTAGATACGCAGTATTTT	CASSSTSGATLDTQYF
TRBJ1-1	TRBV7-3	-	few	TGTGCCAGCAGCTGGGAGATGAACACTGAAGCTTTCTTT	CASSWEMNTEAFF
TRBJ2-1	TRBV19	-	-	TGTGCCAGTAGTATCACGTGGAACAATGAGCAGTTCTTC	CASSITWNNEQFF
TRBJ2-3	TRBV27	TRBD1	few	TGTGCCAGCAGCGAACAGGGGGCTGGCACAGATACGCAGTATTTT	CASSEQGAGTDTQYF
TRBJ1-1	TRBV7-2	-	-	TGTGCCAGCAGCTCGCCAGGGAACACTGAAGCTTTCTTT	CASSSPGNTEAFF
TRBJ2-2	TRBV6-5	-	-	TGTGCCAGCAGTTATGCGTGGGTTAGGAACACCGGGGAGCTGTTTTTT	CASSYAWVRNTGELFF
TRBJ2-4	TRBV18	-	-	TGTGCCAGCTCCGAGGGACTAGCCAAAAACATTCAGTACTTC	CASSEGLAKNIQYF
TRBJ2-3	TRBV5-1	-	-	TGCGCCAGCAGGGAAGGGAGCACAGATACGCAGTATTTT	CASREGSTDTQYF
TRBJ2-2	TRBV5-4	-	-	TGTGCCAGCAGCTCCTTCCCCAACACCGGGGAGCTGTTTTTT	CASSSFPNTGELFF
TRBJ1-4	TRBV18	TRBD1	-	TGTGCCAGCTCCCAGGACAGGGTCGTTGGAAAACTGTTTTTT	CASSQDRVVGKLFF
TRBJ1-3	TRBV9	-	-	TGTGCCAGCAGCGTAGAGGGATTCGGTGGAAACACCATATATTTT	CASSVEGFGGNTIYF
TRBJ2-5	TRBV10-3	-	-	TGTGCCATCAGTGAGTCTGGGCAGCCAGAGACCCAGTACTTC	CAISESGQPETQYF
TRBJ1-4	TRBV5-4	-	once	TGTGCCAGCAGCTTGGCCGCTGTGCCAGGTAATGAAAAACTGTTTTTT	CASSLAAVPGNEKLFF
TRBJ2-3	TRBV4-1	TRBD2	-	TGCGCCAGCAGCCAAGAAGGCCTAGCGGGGCCCACAGATACGCAGTATTTT	CASSQEGLAGPTDTQYF
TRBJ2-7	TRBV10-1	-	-	TGCGCCAGCAGACCGACAGGTGTCCCCTACGAGCAGTACTTC	CASRPTGVPYEQYF
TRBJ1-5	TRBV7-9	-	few	TGTGCCAGCGGTGTCGGCAATCAGCCCCAGCATTTT	CASGVGNQPQHF
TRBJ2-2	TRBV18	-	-	TGTGCCAGCTCACCAATCGGGGAGCTGTTTTTT	CASSPIGELFF
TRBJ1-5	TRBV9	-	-	TGTGCCAGCAGCGTTGACAGCGACAATCAGCCCCAGCATTTT	CASSVDSDNQPQHF
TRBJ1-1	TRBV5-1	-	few	TGCGCCAGCAGCTTGGGCAGCGGGGACACTGAAGCTTTCTTT	CASSLGSGDTEAFF
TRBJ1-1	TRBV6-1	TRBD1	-	TGTGCCAGCACTAGACAGGGGCGTCCTGAAGCTTTCTTT	CASTRQGRPEAFF
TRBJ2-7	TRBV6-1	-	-	TGTGCCAGCAGACAGGGGGGGAACTACGAGCAGTACTTC	CASRQGGNYEQYF
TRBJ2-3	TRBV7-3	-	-	TGTGCCAGCAGCTTACTAGGGACCGATACGCAGTATTTT	CASSLLGTDTQYF
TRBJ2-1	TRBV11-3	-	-	TGTGCCAGCAGCTTAGAGGGGGGAATGAACTACAATGAGCAGTTCTTC	CASSLEGGMNYNEQFF
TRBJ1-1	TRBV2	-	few	TGTGCCAGCAGTCCCGGAAGCCGTACTGAAGCTTTCTTT	CASSPGSRTEAFF
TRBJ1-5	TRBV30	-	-	TGTGCCTGGAGGGGGGCAGGAGCAGATGGCAATCAGCCCCAGCATTTT	CAWRGAGADGNQPQHF
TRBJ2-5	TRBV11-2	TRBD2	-	TGTGCCAGCAGCTTAGTGGGACTAGCGGGGGGGCGAGAGACCCAGTACTTC	CASSLVGLAGGRETQYF
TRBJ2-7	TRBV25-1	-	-	TGTGCCAGCAGTGAATGGTACAAGGAGTACTTC	CASSEWYKEYF
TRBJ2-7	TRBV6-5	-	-	TGTGCCAGCAGTTTGGGACGAACCTACGAGCAGTACTTC	CASSLGRTYEQYF
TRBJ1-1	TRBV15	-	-	TGTGCCACCAGCAGGGGTGGAGGCACTGAAGCTTTCTTT	CATSRGGGTEAFF
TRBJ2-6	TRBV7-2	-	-	TGTGCCAGCAGCCACTCAGGAGCCAACGTCCTGACTTTC	CASSHSGANVLTF
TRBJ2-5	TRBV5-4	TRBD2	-	TGTGCCAGCAGCTTGGATTCTGCGGGGGGGATCGAGACCCAGTACTTC	CASSLDSAGGIETQYF
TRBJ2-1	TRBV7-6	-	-	TGTGCCAGCAGCAGGGTTGGGAATGAGCAGTTCTTC	CASSRVGNEQFF